This TCR beta chain is drawn from a study of shared clonotypes between healthy human individuals. Points from the study as a whole: It was observed that 5% to 6% of naive CD4 clonotypes were shared across several donors. Naive subsets generally had larger estimated richness than memory subsets. Sampling involved blood alone; tissue repertoires likely differ.

Sequenced by immunoSEQ multiplex PCR; TCRdb stores in-frame clones only, minus some. The sample holds about 580,000 clones; nearly 98% are singletons and the top ten take 0.3%. The naive CD8 fraction comprised CD45RO-negative cells positively selected for CCR7 and excluded terminally differentiated effector memory CD45RA+ cells. Adults of Caucasian background living in Nashville, Tennessee made up all donors. The CDR3 extends over 14 amino acids. CDR1 is SNHLY, CDR2 FYNNEI, per germline. V was clipped by 4 bases and J by 3 bases, with 13 bases between them. This clone was detected only once. Antigen unknown.

V usage is TRBV2 and J usage is TRBJ2-7, with D possibly matching TRBD2 (5 bases). The TCR was taken from a man aged 25-45 years in good health. Sequencing was done on a sample of naive CD8+ T cells sorted from blood. As DNA, the CDR3 is TGTGCCAGCAGTGGCCGGGTTCGGGGCTACGAGCAGTACTTC. Translated, it gives CASSGRVRGYEQYF.